This TCR beta chain was found in a study of OX40 agonist ivuxolimab in advanced cancers. Regarding this clone: Its antigen is undetermined.

Libraries were prepared by immunoSEQ multiplex PCR; TCRdb keeps only in-frame clonotypes and omits some of them. This sample has around 80,000 clones, with about four fifths found just once. This CDR3 has 15 residues. V was pared by 0 bases and J by 3 bases, with 11 bases between. In germline, CDR1 is MDHEN, CDR2 SYDVKM. Notes on the study in general: At 0.1 to 3.0 mg/kg and by week 6, clonal expansion occurred in CD4+ and CD8+ blood T cells.

The input for sequencing was CD4+ or CD8+ T cells sorted from blood, taken in a trial of the OX40 agonist ivuxolimab. The V and J genes are TRBV28 and TRBJ1-2, with TRBD1 as a possible D gene (6 bases). The TCR sequence derives from an adult with an advanced solid tumor such as melanoma, head and neck, liver or kidney cancer. CDR3 region: CASSLWGASDYGYTF. CDR3 DNA sequence: TGTGCCAGCAGTTTATGGGGGGCCAGTGACTATGGCTACACCTTC.